These 17 T cell receptor beta chains were all obtained from the same sample, sequenced in a study of regulatory T cells in long-lasting Graves disease. Through Arm-PCR of CDR3 regions and iRepertoire HTBI primers, TCR beta libraries were built. One entry per CDR3 protein results from TCRdb running MiXCR on the multiplex PCR reads. The sample has 350,000 to 450,000 distinct CDR3 sequences, about 23% seen once. Documented time point: persistent/refractory GD, antithyroid drugs over 5 years with positive TRAb. From RNA extracted from PBMCs, the TCR library was made. The input for sequencing was peripheral blood mononuclear cells (PBMCs), taken when the disease was refractory, from a patient treated with antithyroid drugs. These receptors were taken from a woman aged 40-49 years with Graves disease.

This clonotype was seen a few times. The CDR3 reads CASSHPRLEQFF. CDR3 DNA: TGCGCCAGCAGCCACCCGAGACTAGAGCAGTTCTTC. V and J are TRBV4-1 and TRBJ2-1; tentative D call: TRBD2 (5 bases). CDR1 and CDR2 from the germline V gene are MGHRA and YSYEKL. V was shortened by 3 bases and J by 10 bases, with 10 bases between the two germline ends. The CDR3 covers 12 residues.

About this clonotype: A single base separates this from a much larger clone, so it may be a read error. This rearrangement joins TRBV12-3 or TRBV12-4 to TRBJ1-1; possible D gene TRBD1, 5 bases. Trimming took 8 bases from V and 1 from J, leaving 26 bases between them. This CDR3 is 18 amino acids long. The CDR3 coding sequence is TGTGCCAGCCGGGACCATTCAGGTCGGACGTTGCGGAACACTGAAGCTTTCTTT. Protein product: CASRDHSGRTLRNTEAFF.

The V and J genes are TRBV5-5 and TRBJ2-5; D may correspond to TRBD1 or TRBD2 (5 bases each). The CDR3 totals 16 residues. Germline V gene lookup returns CDR1 SGHKS and CDR2 YYEKEE (reference sequence). Trimming shortened V by 0 bases and J by 4 bases, and 16 bases separated the two germline ends. CDR3 residues: CASSLAVGTSGETQYF. CDR3 DNA sequence: TGTGCCAGCAGCTTGGCAGTGGGGACCTCGGGAGAGACCCAGTACTTC. Drawing the rest from reference TRBV5-5 and TRBJ2-5, the complete variable domain is DAGVTQSPTHLIKTRGQQVTLRCSPISGHKSVSWYQQVLGQGPQFIFQYYEKEERGRGNFPDRFSARQFPNYSSELNVNALLLGDSALYLCASSLAVGTSGETQYFGPGTRLLVL.

This clonotype was observed at least ten times. The V gene is TRBV12-3 or TRBV12-4, the J gene TRBJ1-1; 9 positions agree with TRBD1. Trimming at V came to 6 bases and at J to 4 bases, leaving 15 bases not matched to a gene. The length of the CDR3 is 17 residues. CDR3: CASRHRTGASRATEAFF. The CDR3 DNA follows: TGTGCCAGCAGACACCGGACAGGGGCCTCCAGGGCCACTGAAGCTTTCTTT.

V is TRBV19 and J is TRBJ1-6; D unclear. The V end lost 5 bases, the J end lost 9 bases, and 11 bases lay between the germline ends. The CDR3 is made up of 13 amino acids. Germline CDR1 and CDR2: LNHDA and SQIVND (reference sequence). The CDR3 protein is CASSENPSSPLHF. CDR3 bases: TGTGCCAGTAGTGAGAATCCTAGTTCACCCCTCCACTTT. The full variable domain, its missing parts supplied by reference TRBV19 and TRBJ1-6, is DGGITQSPKYLFRKEGQNVTLSCEQNLNHDAMYWYRQDPGQGLRLIYYSQIVNDFQKGDIAEGYSVSREKKESFPLTVTSAQKNPTAFYLCASSENPSSPLHFGNGTRLTVT.

This clonotype was detected ten times or more. The gene calls are TRBV2 and TRBJ1-5, with D tentatively TRBD1 (5 bases). The CDR3 length is 13 residues. Trimming stripped 10 bases from V and 3 bases from J, with 13 bases between. Germline V gene sequence: CDR1 SNHLY, CDR2 FYNNEI. The CDR3 protein is CATQTEVNQPQHF. CDR3 nucleotides: TGTGCCACCCAGACAGAAGTCAATCAGCCCCAGCATTTT.

Written as DNA, the CDR3 is TGTGCCATCAGTGAGAGGGAGGGACCATCCACAGATACGCAGTATTTT. Residues: CAISEREGPSTDTQYF. V and J are TRBV10-3 and TRBJ2-3, with 7 bases lining up with TRBD2. The CDR3 has 16 amino acids. Trimming removed 2 bases from V and 2 bases from J; junction bases left unmatched: 7. Germline assignment: CDR1 ENHRY and CDR2 SYGVKD.

This clonotype was observed at least ten times. The chain joins TRBV6-1 to TRBJ2-4; D unresolved. The germline V and J ends were trimmed by 6 bases and 3 bases, with 9 bases remaining between them. This CDR3 region has 13 residues. Germline loops: CDR1 MNHNS, CDR2 SASEGT. Written as DNA, the CDR3 is TGTGCCAGCAGAGATAATGGCAAAAACATTCAGTACTTC. Protein: CASRDNGKNIQYF.

Ten or more counts support this clonotype. The chain recombines TRBV29-1 with TRBJ2-7, with 12 positions matching TRBD2. This CDR3 is 13 amino acids long. CDR1 and CDR2 from the germline V gene are SQVTM and ANQGSEA. The V and J ends lost 2 bases and 4 bases, in that order; junction bases with no gene match: 0. CDR3 sequence (DNA): TGCAGCGTTGAACTAGCGGGAGGGTACGAGCAGTACTTC. Translated: CSVELAGGYEQYF.

This clonotype has a handful of counts. V gene TRBV15 combines with J gene TRBJ1-5; D might be TRBD1 (6 bases). From germline, CDR1 is LNHNV and CDR2 YYDKDF (reference sequence). Trimming left V 1 base short and J 9 bases short, with 16 bases between. CDR3 length: 15 residues. The CDR3 region is CATSRGGAPSPPQHF. CDR3 nucleotides: TGTGCCACCAGCAGAGGGGGGGCTCCGTCGCCGCCCCAGCATTTT.

This clonotype appeared a few times. This rearrangement joins TRBV28 to TRBJ1-3, with TRBD1 identical over 7 bases. The CDR3 contains 15 residues. Germline V gives CDR1 MDHEN, CDR2 SYDVKM. V was pared by 6 bases and J by 4 bases, with 9 bases of the junction left unmatched. The CDR3 DNA reads as TGTGCCAGCAGCCAACCTCCGGGACAGGGAAACACCATATATTTT. Translated, it gives CASSQPPGQGNTIYF.

The V and J genes are TRBV30 and TRBJ1-5, with 12 bases lining up with TRBD1. This CDR3 region has 15 residues. Germline V lookup: CDR1 GTSNPN, CDR2 SVGIG (reference sequence). Trimming cost V 7 bases and J 6 bases; bases outside gene matches: 10. The CDR3 region is CAFTRGTGGTQPQHF. CDR3 nucleotide sequence: TGTGCCTTCACCAGGGGGACAGGGGGCACTCAGCCCCAGCATTTT.

This clonotype was detected many times. The chain links TRBV7-2 to TRBJ2-7, with 8 bases identical to TRBD2. The CDR3 loop spans 16 amino acids. V was pared by 1 base and J by 7 bases, with 12 bases of the junction left unmatched. Germline V gene lookup returns CDR1 SGHTA and CDR2 FQGNSA. CDR3 sequence reads: CASSLDPGGPLGEQYF. The CDR3 region has the DNA TGTGCCAGCAGCTTAGACCCGGGAGGGCCTTTAGGTGAGCAGTACTTC.

In this sample, this clonotype turned up many times. J is TRBJ1-1 and V is TRBV28; D is perhaps TRBD1 (5 bases). CDR1 and CDR2 (germline): MDHEN, SYDVKM. The V end lost 5 bases, the J end lost 2 bases, and 24 bases lay between the germline ends. CDR3 length: 18 amino acids. CDR3 amino acids: CASSQGRRPANPNTEAFF. The CDR3 DNA reads as TGTGCCAGCAGTCAGGGACGTAGGCCCGCCAATCCCAACACTGAAGCTTTCTTT.

Note on this clonotype: It is likely a read error: a sequence one base away is far more abundant. The chain couples TRBV7-2 to TRBJ2-7, with 7 positions matching TRBD2. CDR3 length: 13 residues. Trimming took 3 bases from V and 3 from J; bases not matched to a gene: 2. CDR1 and CDR2 from the germline V gene are SGHTA and FQGNSA. This CDR3 reads CASSFASGYEQYF. Written as DNA, the CDR3 is TGTGCCAGCAGCTTTGCTAGCGGCTACGAGCAGTACTTC.

For this clonotype: This may be a read error, as it is one base from a much larger clone. The chain is built from TRBV3-1 and TRBJ2-5; D remains unclear. V gave up 4 bases and J gave up 7 bases, with 16 bases separating them. The CDR3 totals 14 residues. Per the germline V gene, CDR1 is LGHDT and CDR2 is YNNKEL (reference sequence). CDR3 sequence (DNA): TGTGCCAGCAGCCGAACGACCAAGATAGGGACCCAGTACTTC. It specifies CASSRTTKIGTQYF.

The rearrangement links TRBV6-1 to TRBJ2-2, with D uncertain. Trimming left V 8 bases short and J 3 bases short, with 10 bases between. This CDR3 region has 13 residues. Looked up from germline, CDR1 is MNHNS and CDR2 is SASEGT. CDR3 region: CASLVSHTGELFF. For the CDR3, the DNA is TGTGCCAGCTTGGTTTCTCACACCGGGGAGCTGTTTTTT.